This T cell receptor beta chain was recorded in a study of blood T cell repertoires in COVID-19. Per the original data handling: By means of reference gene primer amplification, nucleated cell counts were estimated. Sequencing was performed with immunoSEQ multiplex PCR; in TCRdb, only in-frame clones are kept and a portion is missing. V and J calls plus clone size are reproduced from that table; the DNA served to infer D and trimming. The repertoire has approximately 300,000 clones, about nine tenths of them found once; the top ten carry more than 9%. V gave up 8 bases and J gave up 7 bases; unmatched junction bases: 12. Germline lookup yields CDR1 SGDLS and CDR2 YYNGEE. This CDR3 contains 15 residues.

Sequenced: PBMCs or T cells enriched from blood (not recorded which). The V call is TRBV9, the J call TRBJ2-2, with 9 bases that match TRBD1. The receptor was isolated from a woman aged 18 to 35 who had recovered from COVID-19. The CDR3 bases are TGTGCCAGTAATATACAGGGGGCGCAGGGCGGGGAGCTGTTTTTT. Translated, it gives CASNIQGAQGGELFF.